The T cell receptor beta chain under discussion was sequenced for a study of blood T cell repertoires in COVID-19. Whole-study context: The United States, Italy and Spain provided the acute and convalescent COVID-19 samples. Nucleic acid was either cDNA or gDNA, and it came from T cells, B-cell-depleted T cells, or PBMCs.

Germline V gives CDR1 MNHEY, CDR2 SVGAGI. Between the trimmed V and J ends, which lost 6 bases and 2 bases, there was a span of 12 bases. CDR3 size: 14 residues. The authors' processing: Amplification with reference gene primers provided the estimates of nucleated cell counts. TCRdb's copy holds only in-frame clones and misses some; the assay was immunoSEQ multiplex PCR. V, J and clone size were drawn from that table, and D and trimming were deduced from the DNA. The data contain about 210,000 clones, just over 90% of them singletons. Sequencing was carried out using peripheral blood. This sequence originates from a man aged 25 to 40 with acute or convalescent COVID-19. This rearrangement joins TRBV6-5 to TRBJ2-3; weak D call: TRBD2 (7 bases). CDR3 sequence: CASSGRGATDTQYF. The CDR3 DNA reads TGTGCCAGCAGCGGTCGGGGGGCCACAGATACGCAGTATTTT.